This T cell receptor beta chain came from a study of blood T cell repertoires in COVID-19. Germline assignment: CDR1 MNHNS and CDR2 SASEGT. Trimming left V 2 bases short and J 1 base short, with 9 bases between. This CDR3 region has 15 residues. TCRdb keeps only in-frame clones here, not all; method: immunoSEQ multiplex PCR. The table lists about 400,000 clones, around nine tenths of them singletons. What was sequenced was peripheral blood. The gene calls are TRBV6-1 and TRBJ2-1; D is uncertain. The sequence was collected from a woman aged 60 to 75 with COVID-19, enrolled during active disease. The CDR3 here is CASSEPRGSYNEQFF. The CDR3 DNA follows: TGTGCCAGCAGTGAACCCCGCGGTTCCTACAATGAGCAGTTCTTC.